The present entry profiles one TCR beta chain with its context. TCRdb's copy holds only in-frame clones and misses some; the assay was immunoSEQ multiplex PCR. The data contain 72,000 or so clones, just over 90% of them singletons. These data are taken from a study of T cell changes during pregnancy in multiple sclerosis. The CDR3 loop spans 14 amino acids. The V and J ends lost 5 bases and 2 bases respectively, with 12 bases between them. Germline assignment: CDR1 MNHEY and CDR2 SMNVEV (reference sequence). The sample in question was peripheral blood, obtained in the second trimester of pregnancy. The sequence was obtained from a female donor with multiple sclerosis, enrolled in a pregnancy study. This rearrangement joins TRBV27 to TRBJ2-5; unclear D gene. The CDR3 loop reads CASSPHIKQETQYF. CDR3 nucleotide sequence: TGTGCCAGCAGTCCCCACATCAAACAAGAGACCCAGTACTTC.